Listed below are T cell receptor beta chains from one sample, sequenced in a study of cytomegalovirus exposure and HLA in healthy donors. Produced via immunoSEQ multiplex PCR; TCRdb's table is partial and in-frame only. This listing includes 95,000 to 110,000 clones. The specimen sequenced was PBMCs. These TCRs come from a man aged 35-49 years in good health and CMV-seronegative. CDR3s include the opening cysteine and the closing phenylalanine or tryptophan. Each record gives: D gene, V gene, J gene, CDR3 protein, CDR3 DNA. A D gene is named only where the DNA matches it firmly.

d_call: TRBD1
v_call: TRBV28
j_call: TRBJ2-7
cdr3_aa: CASSLGTGDEQYF
cdr3_nt: TGTGCCAGCAGCCTCGGGACAGGGGACGAGCAGTACTTC

d_call: TRBD1
v_call: TRBV18
j_call: TRBJ2-1
cdr3_aa: CASSPTGVDEQFF
cdr3_nt: TGTGCCAGCTCACCAACAGGGGTGGATGAGCAGTTCTTC

d_call: TRBD2
v_call: TRBV14
j_call: TRBJ2-5
cdr3_aa: CASSPVGRGEETQYF
cdr3_nt: TGTGCCAGCAGCCCGGTAGGCCGGGGGGAAGAGACCCAGTACTTC

d_call: -
v_call: TRBV5-1
j_call: TRBJ2-1
cdr3_aa: CASGRGDLYNEQFF
cdr3_nt: TGCGCCAGCGGCCGCGGGGACCTTTACAATGAGCAGTTCTTC

d_call: TRBD1
v_call: TRBV9
j_call: TRBJ2-3
cdr3_aa: CASSVDRGSSTDTQYF
cdr3_nt: TGTGCCAGCAGCGTAGACAGGGGTTCGAGCACAGATACGCAGTATTTT

d_call: TRBD2
v_call: TRBV30
j_call: TRBJ2-5
cdr3_aa: CAWSVHASGSYQETQYF
cdr3_nt: TGTGCCTGGAGTGTACACGCTAGCGGGAGCTACCAAGAGACCCAGTACTTC

d_call: TRBD1
v_call: TRBV7-9
j_call: TRBJ2-5
cdr3_aa: CASSLGQKETQYF
cdr3_nt: TGTGCCAGCAGCTTGGGACAGAAAGAGACCCAGTACTTC

d_call: -
v_call: TRBV28
j_call: TRBJ1-2
cdr3_aa: CASSGYGYTF
cdr3_nt: TGTGCCAGCAGCGGCTATGGCTACACCTTC

d_call: TRBD1
v_call: TRBV27
j_call: TRBJ2-7
cdr3_aa: CASSLGAELDRGFSYEQYF
cdr3_nt: TGTGCCAGCAGTTTGGGGGCAGAGTTAGACAGGGGCTTTTCCTACGAGCAGTACTTC

d_call: -
v_call: TRBV7-2
j_call: TRBJ2-1
cdr3_aa: CASSLEYSSHNEQFF
cdr3_nt: TGTGCCAGCAGCTTAGAGTATAGTAGCCACAATGAGCAGTTCTTC

d_call: TRBD2
v_call: TRBV7-8
j_call: TRBJ2-7
cdr3_aa: CASSLERALAGNIHYEQYF
cdr3_nt: TGTGCCAGCAGCTTGGAGCGTGCTCTAGCGGGGAACATACACTACGAGCAGTACTTC

d_call: TRBD2
v_call: TRBV19
j_call: TRBJ2-1
cdr3_aa: CASSLLPGGGDEQFF
cdr3_nt: TGTGCCAGTAGTTTACTCCCGGGGGGTGGCGATGAGCAGTTCTTC

d_call: -
v_call: TRBV11-3
j_call: TRBJ2-3
cdr3_aa: CASSFSGQVTDTQYF
cdr3_nt: TGTGCCAGCAGCTTCAGTGGGCAAGTCACAGATACGCAGTATTTT

d_call: -
v_call: TRBV5-1
j_call: TRBJ2-2
cdr3_aa: CASSLSGTGELFF
cdr3_nt: TGCGCCAGCAGCTTGTCGGGGACCGGGGAGCTGTTTTTT

d_call: TRBD2
v_call: TRBV7-9
j_call: TRBJ2-1
cdr3_aa: CASSPTSGRWPFNEQFF
cdr3_nt: TGTGCCAGCAGCCCGACTAGCGGGAGGTGGCCCTTCAATGAGCAGTTCTTC

d_call: TRBD1
v_call: TRBV18
j_call: TRBJ1-4
cdr3_aa: CASSPGQGDEKLFF
cdr3_nt: TGTGCCAGCTCGCCGGGACAGGGGGACGAAAAACTGTTTTTT

d_call: -
v_call: TRBV11-2
j_call: TRBJ1-5
cdr3_aa: CASSLAQYQPQHF
cdr3_nt: TGTGCCAGCAGCTTAGCCCAATATCAGCCCCAGCATTTT